This T cell receptor (beta chain) was documented in a study of blood T cell repertoires in COVID-19. Study summary: Some COVID-19 samples were acute and others convalescent; all came from the United States, Italy and Spain. T cells, B-cell-depleted T cells, or PBMCs supplied cDNA or gDNA.

V lost 4 bases and J lost 10, with 17 bases in between. This CDR3 has 14 amino acids. CDR1 is SGHTA, CDR2 FQGNSA, per germline. Authors' processing steps: For nucleated cells, counts were estimated from reference gene primer amplification. Profiling relied on immunoSEQ multiplex PCR, and the TCRdb table lists in-frame clones only, not all of them. V and J calls and clone size are given by that table; D and trimming were obtained from the DNA. The table lists approximately 250,000 clones, around nine tenths of them singletons. The TCR sequence derives from a woman in her sixties who had recovered from COVID-19. The genes are TRBV7-2 and TRBJ1-3; D is unresolved. Material for sequencing was peripheral blood. In DNA form, the CDR3 reads TGTGCCAGCAGCTCTGAACCCCTCCCCGGGACCATATATTTT. This codes for CASSSEPLPGTIYF.